This T cell receptor (beta chain) was observed in a study of T cells in Graves' hyperthyroidism and ophthalmopathy. This clonotype came up many times. Using RNA transcripts as the source, TCR beta CDR3 regions were amplified. A set of HTBI primers served as the primers for a first-round RT-PCR of the TCR CDR3. TCRdb used MiXCR to reprocess the multiplex PCR reads, holding one entry per CDR3 protein. This sample has approximately 710,000 distinct CDR3 sequences, with approximately 15% found just once. From germline, CDR1 is SNHLY and CDR2 FYNNEI. Trimming cost V 7 bases and J 5 bases; bases outside gene matches: 4. CDR3 size: 13 residues.

This receptor was taken from a man aged 45 to 65 with Graves' hyperthyroidism. The material sequenced was blood. The chain is built from TRBV2 and TRBJ1-5; 8 bases agree with TRBD1. The CDR3 protein is CASKGQVDQPQHF. The DNA of the CDR3 is TGTGCCAGCAAGGGACAGGTTGATCAGCCCCAGCATTTT.